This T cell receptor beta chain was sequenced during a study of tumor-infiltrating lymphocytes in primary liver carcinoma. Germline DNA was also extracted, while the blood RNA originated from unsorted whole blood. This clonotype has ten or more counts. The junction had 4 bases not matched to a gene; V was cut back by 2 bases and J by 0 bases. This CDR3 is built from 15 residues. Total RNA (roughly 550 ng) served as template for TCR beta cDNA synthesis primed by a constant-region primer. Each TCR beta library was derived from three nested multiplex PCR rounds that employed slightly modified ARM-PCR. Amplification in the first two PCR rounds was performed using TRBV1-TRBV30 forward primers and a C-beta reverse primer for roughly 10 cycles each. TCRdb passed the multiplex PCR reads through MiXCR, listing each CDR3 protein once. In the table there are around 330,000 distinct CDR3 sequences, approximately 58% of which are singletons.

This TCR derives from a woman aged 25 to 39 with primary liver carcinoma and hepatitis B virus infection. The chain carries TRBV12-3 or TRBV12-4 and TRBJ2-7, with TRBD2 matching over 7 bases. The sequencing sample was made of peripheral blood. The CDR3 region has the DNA TGTGCCAGCAGTTTAAGGGCGGGAGCCTCCTACGAGCAGTACTTC. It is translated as CASSLRAGASYEQYF.